This T cell receptor beta chain was captured by sequencing in a study of control samples from healthy donors and cancer patients. The germline CDR1 and CDR2 sequences are DFQATT and SNEGSKA (reference sequence). This CDR3 contains 11 residues. The V end was cut by 5 bases, the J end by 5 bases, with 9 bases between. The repertoire was sequenced with immunoSEQ multiplex PCR; TCRdb's copy has only in-frame clones and lacks some. The sample yields 100,000 to 150,000 clones, approximately 92% seen once. Sequencing used PBMCs. The receptor comes from a man older than 75 with head and neck cancer. The rearrangement uses TRBV20-1 and TRBJ1-2; D is undetermined. CDR3 sequence: CSAPGPYGYTF. Here the CDR3 DNA reads TGCAGTGCTCCTGGGCCTTATGGCTACACCTTC.